The TCR beta chain under discussion was sequenced for a study of blood T cells in healthy people across ages. Turning to the study itself: There was about one barcoded beta molecule captured by template switching per two T cells. Findings of the study overall: Long-lived and aged donors differed, with more naive CD4+ cells and higher diversity in the long-lived.

Regarding this clonotype: The antigen remains undetermined. This may stem from a read error, because a much larger clone lies one nucleotide away.

At least 6.5 million PBMCs were isolated per sample. Total RNA, at least 5 micrograms per sample, was extracted from PBMCs. A second about 7 to 12 cycle PCR used barcoded and J-beta primers. TCRdb re-analysed the 5' RACE reads in MiXCR, keeping a single row per CDR3 protein. Here the sample spans around 900,000 distinct CDR3 sequences, 25% to 35% being singletons. V lost 5 bases, J lost 8 bases, and 15 bases stayed unmatched. The CDR3 contains 17 residues. CDR1 and CDR2 from the germline V gene are SGHTA and FQGNSA. This TCR derives from a woman aged 80 or over in good health. The sequenced sample consisted of blood. The chain uses TRBV7-2 and TRBJ2-1; 10 nucleotides align to TRBD1. CDR3 residues: CASSRRGGDRGHDEQFF. The CDR3 DNA follows: TGTGCCAGCAGCCGACGGGGGGGGGACAGGGGCCACGATGAGCAGTTCTTC.